This T cell receptor beta chain derives from a study of shared clonotypes between healthy human individuals. TCRdb's table, derived via immunoSEQ multiplex PCR, lists solely in-frame clones and lacks some. Among some 200,000 clones listed, 60% to 75% were seen once. Only one count was recorded for this clone. CDR1 is KGHSH, CDR2 LQKENI, per germline. The CDR3 consists of 13 residues. The V and J ends lost 4 bases and 5 bases respectively, with 11 bases between them. The sequenced sample was memory CD4+ T cells sorted from blood. Subset of the sample: CD45RA-negative fraction. The sequence came from a man in his thirties or forties in good health. The chain uses TRBV18 and TRBJ2-5; a possible D gene is TRBD1 (6 bases). The CDR3 region is CASSLADRETQYF. The CDR3, as DNA: TGTGCCAGCTCACTTGCCGACAGGGAGACCCAGTACTTC.